One and the same sample provided the 29 T cell receptor beta chains below, sequenced in a study of blood T cell repertoires in COVID-19. TCRdb's copy holds only in-frame clones and misses some; the assay was immunoSEQ multiplex PCR. Among roughly 250,000 clones listed, roughly 93% were seen once. Sequences were obtained from PBMCs or T cells enriched from blood (not recorded which). The receptors originated from a woman aged 40 to 55 with acute COVID-19.

This rearrangement joins TRBV30 to TRBJ1-3; the D gene is possibly TRBD1 (6 bases). Germline lookup yields CDR1 GTSNPN and CDR2 SVGIG (reference sequence). The CDR3 consists of 17 residues. The V end was cut by 0 bases, the J end by 1 base, with 16 bases between. The CDR3 DNA sequence: TGTGCCTGGAGTGTAGTGGGGGCTTCGTTGTCTGGAAACACCATATATTTT. Residues: CAWSVVGASLSGNTIYF. Together with reference TRBV30 and TRBJ1-3, the CDR3 gives the full variable domain: SQTIHQWPATLVQPVGSPLSLECTVEGTSNPNLYWYRQAAGRGLQLLFYSVGIGQISSEVPQNLSASRPQDRQFILSSKKLLLSDSGFYLCAWSVVGASLSGNTIYFGEGSWLTVV.

This clone has only one observation. V is TRBV11-3 and J is TRBJ2-5, with 8 bases identical to TRBD2. V shed 4 bases and J 6 bases; nucleotides not matched to a gene: 7. The CDR3 extends over 14 amino acids. The germline gives CDR1 SGHNT, CDR2 YENEEA. The chain's CDR3 is CASSSVAGGQTQYF. The CDR3 nucleotides are TGTGCCAGCAGCTCAGTCGCGGGAGGTCAGACCCAGTACTTC.

CDR3 in amino acids: CASSQENPRTLSNEKLFF. The CDR3 nucleotides read TGCGCCAGCAGCCAAGAAAACCCAAGGACACTGAGTAATGAAAAACTGTTTTTT. The chain joins TRBV4-1 to TRBJ1-4, with a tentative D call TRBD1 (5 bases). Trimming removed 0 bases at V and 4 bases at J, with 18 bases between. This CDR3 is built from 18 residues. CDR1 is MGHRA and CDR2 is YSYEKL in the germline V gene.

V gene TRBV28 combines with J gene TRBJ1-2; no clear D gene. The V gene lost 5 bases and the J gene lost 4 bases, with 20 bases spanning the gap. Germline CDR1 MDHEN, CDR2 SYDVKM. The CDR3 spans 16 residues. The CDR3 DNA follows: TGTGCCAGCAGTCCACCGGGAGACCTCCCCTCCTATGGCTACACCTTC. Translated: CASSPPGDLPSYGYTF.

This rearrangement joins TRBV7-3 to TRBJ2-1, with 9 positions matching TRBD1. The CDR3 runs 13 residues. Per germline, CDR1 SGHTA and CDR2 FQGTGA. Trimming took 5 bases from V and 9 from J; bases not matched to a gene: 5. CDR3 sequence reads: CASSAPTGGEQFF. DNA of the CDR3: TGTGCCAGCAGCGCCCCGACAGGGGGTGAGCAGTTCTTC.

The genes are TRBV11-2 and TRBJ1-3; no definite D call. V was pared by 2 bases and J by 0 bases, with 5 bases between. The V gene's germline CDR1 is SGHAT and CDR2 FQNNGV. There are 14 residues in the CDR3. CDR3 protein: CASSLFLSGNTIYF. The CDR3 bases are TGTGCCAGCAGCTTATTCCTCTCTGGAAACACCATATATTTT.

This clone was recorded only once. The V and J genes are TRBV13 and TRBJ2-2; D might be TRBD1 (5 bases). The length of the CDR3 is 16 residues. The germline CDR1 and CDR2 sequences are PRHDT and FYEKMQ (reference sequence). V was shortened by 3 bases and J by 5 bases, with 16 bases between the two germline ends. The CDR3 DNA follows: TGTGCCAGCAGCTTGGCCGGAACCAGGGCGACCGGGGAGCTGTTTTTT. Amino acid sequence: CASSLAGTRATGELFF.

CDR3: CAISGPPGESGYGYTF. CDR3 nucleotide sequence: TGTGCCATCAGTGGGCCTCCAGGGGAGTCTGGCTATGGCTACACCTTC. The chain employs TRBV10-3 and TRBJ1-2; D may be TRBD1 (6 bases). V dropped 4 bases and J dropped 4 bases, with 19 bases sitting between them. CDR1 is ENHRY and CDR2 is SYGVKD in the germline V gene. The CDR3 has 16 amino acids.

The chain is built from TRBV3-1 (or the pseudogene TRBV3-2) and TRBJ1-6, with a tentative D call TRBD1 (6 bases). Trimming took 3 bases from V and 15 from J, leaving 18 bases between them. The CDR3 is 14 residues long. CDR1 is LGHDT and CDR2 is YNNKEL in the germline V gene (reference sequence). Written as DNA, the CDR3 is TGTGCCAGCAGCCACTTAAACAGGGACCCCCTCCTCCACTTT. Amino acid sequence: CASSHLNRDPLLHF.

J is TRBJ2-2 and V is TRBV27; no reliable D call. The CDR3 length is 13 residues. V lost 7 bases and J 1 base, leaving 7 bases between the germline ends. Germline V CDR1 and CDR2: MNHEY, SMNVEV (reference sequence). The CDR3 sequence is CASISRNTGELFF. The CDR3 region has the DNA TGTGCCAGCATTTCCCGGAACACCGGGGAGCTGTTTTTT.

This chain uses TRBV19 with TRBJ2-2; 10 nucleotides match TRBD2. CDR1 is LNHDA and CDR2 is SQIVND in the germline V gene (reference sequence). V was clipped by 6 bases and J by 0 bases; unmatched bases: 1. The length of the CDR3 is 15 residues. The CDR3 DNA reads TGTGCCAGTAGACTAGCGGGGCCGAACACCGGGGAGCTGTTTTTT. Amino acids: CASRLAGPNTGELFF.

The chain joins TRBV23-1 to TRBJ2-3; 8 nucleotides match TRBD1. TRBV23-1 is given ORF status, its function remaining uncertain. Germline trimming cut 8 bases from V and 0 bases from J; bases unmatched to any gene: 10. The CDR3 is 16 residues long. The CDR3 DNA follows: TGCGCCAGCGGCCGGGGACAGGAACCTAGCACAGATACGCAGTATTTT. Translating it yields CASGRGQEPSTDTQYF.

The chain recombines TRBV28 with TRBJ2-6; D not certain. The germline CDR1 and CDR2 sequences are MDHEN and SYDVKM. This CDR3 has 15 amino acids. The V end lost 5 bases, the J end lost 2 bases, and 10 bases lay between the germline ends. This CDR3 reads CASSPQFTGANVLTF. CDR3 in DNA: TGTGCCAGCAGTCCTCAGTTCACTGGGGCCAACGTCCTGACTTTC.

The chain uses TRBV19 and TRBJ1-6, with 7 positions matching TRBD1. The V gene end was trimmed by 5 bases and the J gene end by 7 bases; junction bases not matched to a gene: 8. CDR3 size: 15 residues. CDR1 LNHDA and CDR2 SQIVND come from the germline V gene (reference sequence). The chain's CDR3 is CASSPRTGLNSPLHF. The DNA for the CDR3 is TGTGCCAGTAGTCCACGGACAGGATTAAATTCACCCCTCCACTTT.

The chain combines TRBV4-1 with TRBJ1-2; 8 nucleotides align to TRBD1. This CDR3 contains 14 residues. V shed 6 bases, J shed 4 bases, and the junction held 7 bases outside the gene matches. Germline V gives CDR1 MGHRA, CDR2 YSYEKL. CDR3 protein: CASRPGQGGYGYTF. The CDR3 DNA follows: TGCGCCAGCAGACCCGGACAGGGAGGCTATGGCTACACCTTC.

The chain couples TRBV7-6 to TRBJ2-2; D is perhaps TRBD1 (5 bases). The CDR3 spans 18 residues. Germline V gene sequence: CDR1 SGHVS, CDR2 FNYEAQ. V lost 5 bases, J lost 1 base, and 20 bases lay in between. The CDR3 sequence: CASSPRIPIRENTGELFF. As DNA, the CDR3 is TGTGCCAGCAGCCCGCGGATCCCGATCAGGGAGAACACCGGGGAGCTGTTTTTT.

This clone occurred a few times. The chain uses TRBV5-6 and TRBJ2-2; TRBD2 might be the D (6 bases). There are 16 residues in the CDR3. The V gene lost 1 base and the J gene lost 1 base, with 11 bases spanning the gap. Germline CDR1 and CDR2: SGHDT and YYEEEE. As DNA, the CDR3 is TGTGCCAGCAGCTTGTTCGGGCGGGAGAACACCGGGGAGCTGTTTTTT. It yields the protein CASSLFGRENTGELFF. Combining the CDR3 with reference TRBV5-6 and TRBJ2-2 gives the whole variable domain DAGVTQSPTHLIKTRGQQVTLRCSPKSGHDTVSWYQQALGQGPQFIFQYYEEEERQRGNFPDRFSGHQFPNYSSELNVNALLLGDSALYLCASSLFGRENTGELFFGEGSRLTVL.

The V gene is TRBV19, the J gene TRBJ2-7, with 13 positions matching TRBD2. The V and J ends lost 4 bases and 1 base, in that order; junction bases with no gene match: 10. The CDR3 is 18 amino acids. In germline, CDR1 is LNHDA, CDR2 SQIVND (reference sequence). CDR3 amino acids: CASSRTSGRAGGSYEQYF. CDR3 nucleotides: TGTGCCAGTAGTAGAACTAGCGGGAGGGCCGGGGGGTCCTACGAGCAGTACTTC.

The chain has TRBV27 and TRBJ1-4; 7 positions agree with TRBD1. Germline V CDR1 and CDR2: MNHEY, SMNVEV (reference sequence). The J segment lost 8 bases and the V segment lost 2 bases, leaving 5 bases of the junction unmatched. The CDR3 spans 14 residues. The CDR3 reads CASSLTRGLEKLFF. The CDR3, as DNA: TGTGCCAGCAGTTTAACCAGGGGGTTAGAAAAACTGTTTTTT.

The chain links TRBV15 to TRBJ1-1; D call uncertain. V was pared by 5 bases and J by 3 bases, with 10 bases between. This CDR3 region has 13 residues. Germline loops: CDR1 LNHNV, CDR2 YYDKDF (reference sequence). CDR3 DNA: TGTGCCACCAGCCGACGGGGTGACACTGAAGCTTTCTTT. Translation gives CATSRRGDTEAFF.

The V and J genes are TRBV18 and TRBJ2-7, with unresolved D. V gave up 6 bases and J gave up 1 base, with 10 bases separating them. The CDR3 consists of 13 residues. Germline values: CDR1 KGHSH, CDR2 LQKENI. The CDR3 loop reads CASSPTSSYEQYF. Written as DNA, the CDR3 is TGTGCCAGCTCGCCGACTTCTTCCTACGAGCAGTACTTC.

V is TRBV5-4 and J is TRBJ1-1; 8 bases are shared with TRBD1. The CDR3 loop spans 15 amino acids. Germline CDR1 is SGHNT and CDR2 is YYREEE (reference sequence). V dropped 4 bases and J dropped 5; count of bases not matched to a gene: 10. Written as DNA, the CDR3 is TGTGCCAGCAGCGCCCAAGGACAGGGAGGTACTGAAGCTTTCTTT. Protein: CASSAQGQGGTEAFF. The full variable domain, rest sourced from reference TRBV5-4 and TRBJ1-1, is ETGVTQSPTHLIKTRGQQVTLRCSSQSGHNTVSWYQQALGQGPQFIFQYYREEENGRGNFPPRFSGLQFPNYSSELNVNALELDDSALYLCASSAQGQGGTEAFFGQGTRLTVV.

J is TRBJ2-1 and V is TRBV19; 7 nucleotides align to TRBD2. The length of the CDR3 is 14 residues. Looked up from germline, CDR1 is LNHDA and CDR2 is SQIVND (reference sequence). The J segment lost 6 bases and the V segment lost 1 base, leaving 3 bases of the junction unmatched. Written as DNA, the CDR3 is TGTGCCAGTAGTATAGCTGGGGGGGTCAATGAGCAGTTCTTC. Translated, it gives CASSIAGGVNEQFF.

This chain links TRBV7-3 with TRBJ2-7; TRBD2 matches 7 bases. Trimming took 1 base from V and 0 from J; bases not matched to a gene: 6. The CDR3 contains 16 residues. From germline, CDR1 is SGHTA and CDR2 FQGTGA. The CDR3 DNA follows: TGTGCCAGCAGCTTAAATGGCGGGACTACCTCCTACGAGCAGTACTTC. Translating it yields CASSLNGGTTSYEQYF.

The sample holds one count of this clone. In nucleotides, the CDR3 is TGTGCCAGCGCTCGGGATCAGGATCAGCCCCAGCATTTT. Residues: CASARDQDQPQHF. The chain joins TRBV2 to TRBJ1-5; no definite D call. With 8 bases removed from V and 5 bases from J, the gap between germline ends came to 13 bases. The CDR3 runs to 13 residues. Germline V gene data show CDR1 as SNHLY and CDR2 as FYNNEI.

The CDR3 region has the DNA TGCGCCAGCAGCCTTCTAGGGGGAAGCAATCAGCCCCAGCATTTT. It translates to CASSLLGGSNQPQHF. The J gene is TRBJ1-5, the V gene TRBV4-1; tentatively, D is TRBD1 (6 bases). This CDR3 has 15 amino acids. Germline CDR1 MGHRA, CDR2 YSYEKL. The germline V and J ends were trimmed by 4 bases and 1 base, with 11 bases remaining between them.

The V call is TRBV9, the J call TRBJ1-2, with D perhaps TRBD1 (5 bases). The V gene's germline CDR1 is SGDLS and CDR2 YYNGEE. The CDR3 is made up of 12 amino acids. Trimming left V 3 bases short and J 7 bases short, with 10 bases between. The CDR3 sequence: CASSATRVGYTF. CDR3 sequence (DNA): TGTGCCAGCAGCGCGACCAGGGTTGGCTACACCTTC.

J is TRBJ2-2 and V is TRBV5-1; D uncertain. Trimming took off 0 bases at V and 2 bases at J, with 8 bases between the two ends. The CDR3 has 15 amino acids. Germline values: CDR1 SGHRS, CDR2 YFSETQ. CDR3 in amino acids: CASSLAQINTGELFF. The DNA for the CDR3 is TGCGCCAGCAGCTTGGCCCAGATTAACACCGGGGAGCTGTTTTTT.

The DNA for the CDR3 is TGTGCCAGAAACAGGGGAGGAAGAGATACGCAGTATTTT. Protein sequence: CARNRGGRDTQYF. The chain employs TRBV2 and TRBJ2-3; tentative D call: TRBD1 (7 bases). CDR3 length: 13 residues. Per germline, CDR1 SNHLY and CDR2 FYNNEI. V shed 9 bases and J shed 5 bases, with 15 bases lying between them.